This passage covers 3 T cell receptor beta chains from one sample sequenced in a study of blood T cell repertoires in COVID-19. TCRdb keeps only in-frame clones here, not all; method: immunoSEQ multiplex PCR. The sample yields fewer than 500,000 clones, approximately 90% seen once. Sequenced material: PBMCs or T cells enriched from blood (not recorded which). These receptors were collected from a woman aged 18-30 years with acute COVID-19.

This clone was seen only once. V is TRBV12-3 or TRBV12-4 and J is TRBJ2-1, with 7 bases matching TRBD2. This CDR3 region has 13 residues. The V segment lost 4 bases and the J segment 3 bases; nucleotides outside the gene matches: 0. The CDR3 spells CASSSGGYNEQFF. DNA for the CDR3: TGTGCCAGCAGTTCGGGGGGCTACAATGAGCAGTTCTTC.

The V and J genes are TRBV11-2 and TRBJ2-3; 12 bases agree with TRBD2. CDR1 is SGHAT and CDR2 is FQNNGV in the germline V gene. The CDR3 has 15 residues. After removal of 10 bases from V and 0 bases from J, the junction contained 5 bases not matched to a gene. The CDR3 loop reads CATGLAGGSTDTQYF. The CDR3 DNA is TGTGCCACGGGGCTAGCGGGAGGGAGCACAGATACGCAGTATTTT.

This chain uses TRBV19 with TRBJ2-3; 7 bases align to TRBD2. CDR1 LNHDA and CDR2 SQIVND come from the germline V gene (reference sequence). This CDR3 spans 16 amino acids. Trimming at V came to 3 bases and at J to 3 bases, leaving 9 bases not matched to a gene. In DNA form, the CDR3 reads TGTGCCAGTAGTATCGGAGCGGGAATGGAGACAGATACGCAGTATTTT. It codes for CASSIGAGMETDTQYF.